What follows describes a single T cell receptor beta chain. These data come from a study of technical replicates of blood from several donors. Generated by immunoSEQ multiplex PCR, the TCRdb table keeps only in-frame clones and is missing some. The table shows about 57,000 clones, with around 87% occurring only once. The trim removed 5 bases at V and 8 bases at J, leaving 8 bases unmatched. The CDR3 length is 13 residues. The germline V gene has CDR1 GTSNPN and CDR2 SVGIG (reference sequence). This chain connects TRBV30 to TRBJ1-4, with TRBD1 matching 7 bases. The sequenced material came from PBMCs. The clonotype was recovered from a human donor in good health. Some clones in this sample may be carry-over from other donors' samples. Here the CDR3 reads CAWGTDSGEKLFF. CDR3 in DNA: TGTGCCTGGGGGACAGATTCGGGAGAAAAACTGTTTTTT.